This T cell receptor (beta chain) originates from a study of T cell repertoires in cytomegalovirus infection. Overall study context: Selection of CMV epitopes for the study included recently identified HLA-C-restricted and well-studied HLA-B-restricted ones. Matching HLA type, along with CMV infection, was indicated by public TCR beta signatures. Study-wide results and caveats: HLA-C-restricted CMV-specific TCR beta clonotypes prevailed in the ex vivo response. Public TCR beta family frequency separated CMV-and-HLA carriers, including in an independent cohort.

This CDR3 contains 16 residues. The germline V gene encodes CDR1 MGHDK and CDR2 SYGVNS. The V end lost 5 bases, the J end lost 0 bases, and 14 bases lay between the germline ends. Using its own MiXCR run on the reads, TCRdb lists one record per CDR3 protein. The sample has over 100,000 distinct CDR3 sequences, about 30% seen once. This clonotype was detected a few times. No antigen is known for it. The chain combines TRBV25-1 with TRBJ2-1; no firm D call. The sequences come from CD8+ T cells from cultured PBMCs, collected from culture after CMV antigen stimulation. The origin of this receptor is a human donor in good health (CMV status not recorded). Some clones in this sample may be carry-over from other donors' samples. For the CDR3, the DNA is TGTGCCAGCAGTTTCCTTAGCATAAACTCCTACAATGAGCAGTTCTTC. This encodes CASSFLSINSYNEQFF.